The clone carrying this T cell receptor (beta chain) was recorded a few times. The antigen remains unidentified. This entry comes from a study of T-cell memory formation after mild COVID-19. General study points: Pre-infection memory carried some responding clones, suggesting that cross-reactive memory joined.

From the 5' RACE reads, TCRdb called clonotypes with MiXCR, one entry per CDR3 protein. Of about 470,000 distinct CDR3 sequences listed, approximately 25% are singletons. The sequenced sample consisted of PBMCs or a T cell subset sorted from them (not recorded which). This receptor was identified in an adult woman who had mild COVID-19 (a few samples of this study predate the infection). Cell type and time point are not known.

This CDR3 is CASSYRVGYGYTF. DNA for the CDR3: TGTGCCAGCAGTTACAGGGTCGGGTATGGCTACACCTTC. The V and J genes are TRBV6-5 and TRBJ1-2; D gene ambiguous. This CDR3 contains 13 residues. The V end lost 2 bases, the J end lost 5 bases, and 9 bases lay between the germline ends. Germline lookup yields CDR1 MNHEY and CDR2 SVGAGI.